This T cell receptor beta chain was recovered during a study of cytomegalovirus exposure and HLA in healthy donors. Study-level background: A previous analysis identified fewer than 130 million unique TCR beta sequences derived from 180 million or so T cells. Whole-study results and caveats: Cytomegalovirus association was listed for about 180 TCR beta chains. In a later analysis, a missense DCLRE1C variant was linked to TCR beta V- and J-gene trimming.

The primer mix had 60 Vbeta and 13 Jbeta primers. Assay used: immunoSEQ multiplex PCR; TCRdb lists only in-frame clones, some missing. In the table there are 85,000 to 90,000 clones, around 84% of which are singletons. As for this clone: Its antigen is currently unknown.

This clonotype originated in a man aged 35-49 years in good health and CMV-seropositive. The sequencing input was PBMCs.

The CDR3 is CASSLVPGQYNTQYF. Here the CDR3 DNA reads TGCGCCAGCAGCTTGGTCCCGGGACAGTATAATACGCAGTATTTT. The chain carries TRBV5-1 and TRBJ2-3; TRBD1 matches at 7 bases. CDR1 SGHRS and CDR2 YFSETQ come from the germline V gene. The CDR3 extends over 15 amino acids. V trimming: 0 bases; J trimming: 7 bases; junction bases outside the gene matches: 8.